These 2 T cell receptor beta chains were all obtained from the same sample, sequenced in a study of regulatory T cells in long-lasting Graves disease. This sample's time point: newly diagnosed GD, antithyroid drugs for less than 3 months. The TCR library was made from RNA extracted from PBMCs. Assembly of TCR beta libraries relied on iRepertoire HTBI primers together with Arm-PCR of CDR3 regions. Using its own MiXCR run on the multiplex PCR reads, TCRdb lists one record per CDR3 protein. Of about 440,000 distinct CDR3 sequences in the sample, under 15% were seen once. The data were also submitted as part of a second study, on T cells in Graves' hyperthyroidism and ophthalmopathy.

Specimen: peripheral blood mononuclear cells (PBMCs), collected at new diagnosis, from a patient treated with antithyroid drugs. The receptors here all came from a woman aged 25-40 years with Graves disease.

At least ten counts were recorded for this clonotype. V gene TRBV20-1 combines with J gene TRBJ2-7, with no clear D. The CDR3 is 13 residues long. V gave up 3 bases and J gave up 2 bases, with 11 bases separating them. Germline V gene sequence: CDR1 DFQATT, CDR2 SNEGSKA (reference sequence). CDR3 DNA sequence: TGCAGTGCTAGGGTGGAAAACACCTACGAGCAGTACTTC. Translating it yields CSARVENTYEQYF.

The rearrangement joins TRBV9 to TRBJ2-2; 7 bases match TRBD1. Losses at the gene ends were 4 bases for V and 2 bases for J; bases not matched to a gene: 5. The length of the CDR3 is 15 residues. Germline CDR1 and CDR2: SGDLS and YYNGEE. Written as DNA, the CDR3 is TGTGCCAGCAGCCCGGGACAGCCTAACACCGGGGAGCTGTTTTTT. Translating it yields CASSPGQPNTGELFF.